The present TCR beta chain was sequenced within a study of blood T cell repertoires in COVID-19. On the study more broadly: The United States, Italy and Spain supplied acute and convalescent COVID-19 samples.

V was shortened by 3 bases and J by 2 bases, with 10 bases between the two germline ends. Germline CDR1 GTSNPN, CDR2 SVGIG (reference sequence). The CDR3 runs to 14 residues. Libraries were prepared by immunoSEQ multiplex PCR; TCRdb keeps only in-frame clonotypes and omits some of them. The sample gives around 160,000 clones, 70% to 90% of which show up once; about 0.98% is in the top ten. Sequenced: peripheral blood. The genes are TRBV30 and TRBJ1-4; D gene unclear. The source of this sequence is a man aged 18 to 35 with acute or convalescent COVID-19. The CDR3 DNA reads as TGTGCCTGGAGCGAGGGAGGGACTAATGAAAAACTGTTTTTT. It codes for CAWSEGGTNEKLFF.